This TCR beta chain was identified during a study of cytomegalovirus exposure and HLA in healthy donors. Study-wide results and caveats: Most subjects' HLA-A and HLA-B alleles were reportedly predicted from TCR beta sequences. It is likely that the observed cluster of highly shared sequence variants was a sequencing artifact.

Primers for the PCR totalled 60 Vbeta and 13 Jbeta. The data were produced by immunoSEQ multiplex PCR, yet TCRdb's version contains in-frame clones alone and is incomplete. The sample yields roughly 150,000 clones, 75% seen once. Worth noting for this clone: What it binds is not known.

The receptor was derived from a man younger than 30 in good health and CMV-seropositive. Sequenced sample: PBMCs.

The CDR3 is CASSLSWTAQIYEQYF. The DNA for the CDR3 is TGTGCCAGCAGTTTATCGTGGACAGCCCAAATCTACGAGCAGTACTTC. V is TRBV27 and J is TRBJ2-7; weak D call: TRBD1 (6 bases). Trimming shortened V by 0 bases and J by 3 bases, and 15 bases separated the two germline ends. The CDR3 extends over 16 amino acids. Germline V CDR1 and CDR2: MNHEY, SMNVEV (reference sequence).